Below, 19 T cell receptor beta chains from the same sample are listed, as sequenced in a study of CD8 T cells in ankylosing spondylitis. Study results and caveats: A TCR beta motif made of fewer than ten highly homologous variants seemed typical of ankylosing spondylitis blood.

Each CDR3 protein gets one entry after TCRdb re-called the 5' RACE reads with MiXCR. The sample lists around 480,000 distinct CDR3 sequences; more than 15% were seen once. No antigen has been assigned to these receptors. Material: blood, either unsorted or a sorted T cell fraction (not recorded which). The receptor source for this set is a male donor with ankylosing spondylitis.

The chain joins TRBV24-1 to TRBJ1-1, with 7 nucleotides matching TRBD1. Per germline, CDR1 KGHDR and CDR2 SFDVKD. The CDR3 consists of 12 residues. After removal of 6 bases from V and 6 bases from J, the junction contained 3 bases not matched to a gene. The CDR3 reads CATSLQGAEAFF. In nucleotides, the CDR3 is TGTGCCACCAGTCTTCAGGGGGCTGAAGCTTTCTTT.

This clonotype was seen a few times. The V and J genes are TRBV4-2 and TRBJ1-2; maybe TRBD1 (5 bases). This CDR3 region has 16 residues. Germline CDR1 reads LGHNA; CDR2 reads YNFKEQ. Trimming pared 0 bases from V and 4 bases from J, leaving 15 bases between. The chain's CDR3 is CASSQDRPGTGYGYTF. The CDR3 DNA sequence: TGTGCCAGCAGCCAAGATCGCCCAGGGACCGGCTATGGCTACACCTTC.

The V call is TRBV27, the J call TRBJ2-7; the D call may be TRBD1 or TRBD2 (5 bases each). The germline V gene encodes CDR1 MNHEY and CDR2 SMNVEV (reference sequence). V was trimmed by 5 bases and J by 0 bases, leaving 11 bases between them. The CDR3 covers 14 residues. DNA for the CDR3: TGTGCCAGCAGTCGGGACGCGAGCTCCTACGAGCAGTACTTC. Protein sequence: CASSRDASSYEQYF.

This clonotype was seen more than once but under ten times. The gene calls are TRBV10-3 and TRBJ2-7; tentatively, D is TRBD1 (6 bases). The CDR3 is 14 amino acids. CDR1 ENHRY and CDR2 SYGVKD come from the germline V gene. The germline V and J ends were trimmed by 2 bases and 6 bases, with 14 bases remaining between them. CDR3 in amino acids: CAISELQGLGEQYF. The CDR3 DNA reads as TGTGCCATCAGTGAGCTACAGGGTTTGGGCGAGCAGTACTTC.

The chain employs TRBV7-3 and TRBJ2-7, with 7 bases that match TRBD1. CDR1 SGHTA and CDR2 FQGTGA come from the germline V gene. There are 15 residues in the CDR3. V dropped 5 bases and J dropped 5; count of bases not matched to a gene: 12. The DNA for the CDR3 is TGTGCCAGCAGCGTCCCAGAGGACAGGCCCGACGAGCAGTACTTC. This codes for CASSVPEDRPDEQYF.

This clonotype has only a few counts. J is TRBJ1-2 and V is TRBV20-1; D is ambiguous. Germline lookup yields CDR1 DFQATT and CDR2 SNEGSKA (reference sequence). The CDR3 runs 15 residues. Trimming left V 0 bases short and J 2 bases short, with 13 bases between. CDR3 in amino acids: CSARDPGIGNYGYTF. The CDR3 DNA reads TGCAGTGCTAGAGATCCGGGTATCGGCAACTATGGCTACACCTTC.

V is TRBV7-2 and J is TRBJ2-1, with D unresolved. The CDR3 spans 11 residues. CDR1 is SGHTA, CDR2 FQGNSA, per germline. With 3 bases removed from V and 10 bases from J, the gap between germline ends came to 7 bases. The CDR3, as DNA: TGTGCCAGCAGCTTGCAGGCGGAGCAGTTCTTC. It is translated as CASSLQAEQFF.

The gene calls are TRBV25-1 and TRBJ1-3, with D perhaps matching TRBD1 (5 bases). Trimming shortened V by 4 bases and J by 4 bases, and 11 bases separated the two germline ends. Germline lookup yields CDR1 MGHDK and CDR2 SYGVNS. This CDR3 spans 14 amino acids. The CDR3 DNA follows: TGTGCCAGCAGTGGCCGGGACGCCGGAAACACCATATATTTT. Amino acid sequence: CASSGRDAGNTIYF.

The V call is TRBV20-1, the J call TRBJ1-1, with 7 bases aligning to TRBD1. CDR1 is DFQATT and CDR2 is SNEGSKA in the germline V gene (reference sequence). The V gene end was trimmed by 4 bases and the J gene end by 3 bases; junction bases not matched to a gene: 2. The CDR3 length is 12 residues. CDR3 loop: CSATTGDTEAFF. As DNA, the CDR3 is TGCAGTGCTACAACAGGGGACACTGAAGCTTTCTTT.

This clonotype was recorded a few times. J is TRBJ1-2 and V is TRBV20-1, with 9 nucleotides matching TRBD1. CDR3 size: 15 residues. CDR1 and CDR2 (germline): DFQATT, SNEGSKA (reference sequence). After removal of 2 bases from V and 4 bases from J, the junction contained 8 bases not matched to a gene. Written as DNA, the CDR3 is TGCAGTGCTAGACCGGGACAGGGTGGCGGCTATGGCTACACCTTC. Translating gives CSARPGQGGGYGYTF.

This clonotype was picked up many times. The chain is built from TRBV12-3 or TRBV12-4 and TRBJ2-2; tentatively, D is TRBD2 (5 bases). This CDR3 spans 12 amino acids. Trimming cost V 6 bases and J 5 bases, with 7 bases left between them. For the CDR3, the DNA is TGTGCCAGCAGACTAGGGACCGGGGAGCTGTTTTTT. Encoded protein: CASRLGTGELFF.

This chain connects TRBV7-3 to TRBJ2-7, with D perhaps matching TRBD2 (6 bases). This CDR3 spans 16 amino acids. Per germline, CDR1 SGHTA and CDR2 FQGTGA. Trimming took off 5 bases at V and 3 bases at J, with 20 bases between the two ends. The CDR3, as DNA: TGTGCCAGCAGCAAACACGGGGGTTCCTTCGACTACGAGCAGTACTTC. It yields the protein CASSKHGGSFDYEQYF.

This chain links TRBV5-1 with TRBJ2-7, with TRBD1 as a possible D gene (5 bases). The CDR3 is made up of 14 amino acids. Germline values: CDR1 SGHRS, CDR2 YFSETQ. With 1 base removed from V and 0 bases from J, the gap between germline ends came to 8 bases. DNA of the CDR3: TGCGCCAGCAGCTTGCAGGGCACCTCCTACGAGCAGTACTTC. Translated: CASSLQGTSYEQYF.

This clonotype came up many times. The CDR3 protein is CASSLDSRGNTQYF. The CDR3 nucleotides are TGCGCCAGCAGCTTGGACTCGCGGGGTAATACGCAGTATTTT. The J gene is TRBJ2-3, the V gene TRBV5-1, with D perhaps TRBD2 (6 bases). Trimming cost V 0 bases and J 7 bases, with 12 bases left between them. The CDR3 loop spans 14 amino acids. Germline lookup yields CDR1 SGHRS and CDR2 YFSETQ.

In this sample, this clonotype turned up a few times. The chain couples TRBV5-1 to TRBJ1-1, with 7 bases matching TRBD1. Germline CDR1 reads SGHRS; CDR2 reads YFSETQ. V was clipped by 0 bases and J by 1 base; unmatched bases: 3. The CDR3 extends over 15 amino acids. In DNA form, the CDR3 reads TGCGCCAGCAGCTTGGTGAGGGGGCCGAACACTGAAGCTTTCTTT. It is translated as CASSLVRGPNTEAFF.

The rearrangement uses TRBV30 and TRBJ1-5; 7 bases agree with TRBD1. The V gene end was trimmed by 3 bases and the J gene end by 6 bases; junction bases not matched to a gene: 8. Looked up from germline, CDR1 is GTSNPN and CDR2 is SVGIG (reference sequence). CDR3 length equals 14 residues. CDR3 nucleotides: TGTGCCTGGAGACTACAGGGGAGCGGTCAGCCCCAGCATTTT. It specifies CAWRLQGSGQPQHF.

The CDR3, as DNA: TGCAGTGCTTACAGGGCAAGCTCTGGAAACACCATATATTTT. This codes for CSAYRASSGNTIYF. The rearrangement joins TRBV20-1 to TRBJ1-3; D is perhaps TRBD1 (6 bases). Per germline, CDR1 DFQATT and CDR2 SNEGSKA (reference sequence). The germline V and J ends were trimmed by 5 bases and 0 bases, with 11 bases remaining between them. The CDR3 consists of 14 residues.

This clonotype was detected many times. V usage is TRBV10-3 and J usage is TRBJ1-1; no clear D gene. V lost 4 bases and J 0 bases, leaving 3 bases between the germline ends. The V gene's germline CDR1 is ENHRY and CDR2 SYGVKD. CDR3 length: 12 residues. CDR3 nucleotide sequence: TGTGCCATCAGTGGCTTGAACACTGAAGCTTTCTTT. This translates into CAISGLNTEAFF.

In this sample, this clonotype turned up a few times. This rearrangement joins TRBV7-2 to TRBJ2-7, with D unclear. The germline CDR1 and CDR2 sequences are SGHTA and FQGNSA. The CDR3 is made up of 18 amino acids. Trimming removed 0 bases at V and 5 bases at J, with 23 bases between. CDR3 loop: CASSLASTGQALLDEQYF. CDR3 DNA sequence: TGTGCCAGCAGCTTAGCGAGCACTGGGCAGGCACTCCTTGACGAGCAGTACTTC.